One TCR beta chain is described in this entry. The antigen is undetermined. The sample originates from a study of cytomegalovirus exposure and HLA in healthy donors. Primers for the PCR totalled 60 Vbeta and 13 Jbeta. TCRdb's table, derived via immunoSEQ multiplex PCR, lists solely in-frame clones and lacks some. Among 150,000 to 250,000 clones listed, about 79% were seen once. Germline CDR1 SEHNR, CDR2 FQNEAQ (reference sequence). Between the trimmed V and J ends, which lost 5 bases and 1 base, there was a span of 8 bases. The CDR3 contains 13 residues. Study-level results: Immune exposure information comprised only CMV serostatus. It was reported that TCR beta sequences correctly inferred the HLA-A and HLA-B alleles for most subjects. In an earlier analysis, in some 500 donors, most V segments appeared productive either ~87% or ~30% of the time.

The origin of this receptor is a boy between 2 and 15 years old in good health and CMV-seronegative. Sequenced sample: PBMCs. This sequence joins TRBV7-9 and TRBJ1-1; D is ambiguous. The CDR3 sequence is CASSRGRNTEAFF. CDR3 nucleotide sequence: TGTGCCAGCAGCCGAGGTAGGAACACTGAAGCTTTCTTT.